The 26 T cell receptor beta chains listed next were all sequenced from one sample in a study of cytomegalovirus exposure and HLA in healthy donors. Clones were sequenced by immunoSEQ multiplex PCR, and TCRdb holds only the in-frame ones, with some missing. Among about 110,000 clones listed, roughly 88% were seen once. Sequenced sample: PBMCs. All receptors come from a woman aged 25 to 39 in good health and CMV-seropositive.

The chain combines TRBV6-5 with TRBJ2-1; 9 bases map to TRBD2. The ends lost 0 bases at V and 9 bases at J; junction bases unmatched: 9. Looked up from germline, CDR1 is MNHEY and CDR2 is SVGAGI. The CDR3 loop spans 16 amino acids. The chain's CDR3 is CASSYSLAGYGGEQFF. The CDR3 region has the DNA TGTGCCAGCAGTTACTCCCTAGCGGGATATGGCGGTGAGCAGTTCTTC.

The count of this clone is one. This chain joins TRBV4-3 and TRBJ1-2, with 10 nucleotides matching TRBD1. The trim removed 4 bases at V and 5 bases at J, leaving 4 bases unmatched. The CDR3 contains 14 residues. Per the germline V gene, CDR1 is LGHNA and CDR2 is YSLEER. Here the CDR3 DNA reads TGCGCCAGCAGCCCAGGACAGGGGGTTTATGGCTACACCTTC. Its protein is CASSPGQGVYGYTF.

This rearrangement joins TRBV9 to TRBJ2-5; TRBD2 might be the D (6 bases). Deletions cut 3 bases from V and 5 bases from J, with 20 bases between. CDR1 is SGDLS, CDR2 YYNGEE, per germline. The CDR3 contains 16 residues. The CDR3 nucleotides read TGTGCCAGCAGCGCTGACTTCGGGAGATCGGAGGAGACCCAGTACTTC. It codes for CASSADFGRSEETQYF.

This chain connects TRBV7-2 to TRBJ1-1, with 7 bases matching TRBD1. The CDR3 contains 13 residues. V lost 5 bases, J lost 11 bases, and 11 bases stayed unmatched. Looked up from germline, CDR1 is SGHTA and CDR2 is FQGNSA. The CDR3 reads CASSHYGDRVAFF. The CDR3 DNA reads as TGTGCCAGCAGCCATTACGGCGACAGGGTTGCTTTCTTT.

The CDR3 is CASSLVGDTQTNEKLFF. CDR3 nucleotide sequence: TGTGCCAGCAGCTTGGTGGGGGACACTCAAACTAATGAAAAACTGTTTTTT. The chain has TRBV5-6 and TRBJ1-4, with D possibly being TRBD1 (6 bases). The CDR3 length is 17 residues. V gave up 0 bases and J gave up 1 base, with 13 bases separating them. Germline-derived CDR1 and CDR2 are SGHDT and YYEEEE.

The chain combines TRBV30 with TRBJ2-4, with 9 nucleotides matching TRBD2. This CDR3 is built from 15 residues. The germline CDR1 and CDR2 sequences are GTSNPN and SVGIG (reference sequence). V trimming: 0 bases; J trimming: 11 bases; junction bases outside the gene matches: 11. CDR3 nucleotide sequence: TGTGCCTGGAGTGTACTGGGCGAGCGGGGGGTAGTTCAGTACTTC. Its translation: CAWSVLGERGVVQYF.

V gene TRBV6-1 combines with J gene TRBJ1-1; possibly TRBD1 for D (5 bases). Germline V gene lookup returns CDR1 MNHNS and CDR2 SASEGT. There are 16 residues in the CDR3. V was clipped by 4 bases and J by 1 base, with 16 bases between them. The CDR3: CASSGKYRISNTEAFF. CDR3 DNA: TGTGCCAGCAGTGGGAAATACAGGATCTCGAACACTGAAGCTTTCTTT.

The DNA for the CDR3 is TGTGCCAGCAGCTTAGCACATCGCGGGGGTGAGCAGTACTTC. Translated: CASSLAHRGGEQYF. V is TRBV7-6 and J is TRBJ2-7, with 7 bases identical to TRBD2. Germline assignment: CDR1 SGHVS and CDR2 FNYEAQ. The V segment lost 0 bases and the J segment 7 bases; nucleotides outside the gene matches: 6. The CDR3 consists of 14 residues.

This clone was detected once. The chain links TRBV19 to TRBJ2-3; 9 nucleotides line up with TRBD2. Trimming cost V 4 bases and J 0 bases; bases outside gene matches: 2. CDR1 is LNHDA, CDR2 SQIVND, per germline (reference sequence). This CDR3 region has 15 residues. The CDR3 region is CASSTSGASTDTQYF. DNA of the CDR3: TGTGCCAGTAGTACTAGCGGGGCTAGCACAGATACGCAGTATTTT.

V gene TRBV21-1 combines with J gene TRBJ2-7; TRBD1 is the table's D call, not checked against the DNA. TRBV21-1 is noted as a pseudogene. CDR3 length equals 14 residues. CDR3 loop: CASSRQGNSYEQYF. CDR3 coding DNA: TGTGCCAGCAGCAGACAGGGTAACTCCTACGAGCAGTACTTC.

The chain is built from TRBV4-1 and TRBJ1-1; D might be TRBD1 (5 bases). The V and J ends lost 2 bases and 7 bases respectively, with 14 bases between them. The germline CDR1 and CDR2 sequences are MGHRA and YSYEKL. The CDR3 is 14 amino acids. CDR3 amino acids: CASSQPRTSHEAFF. The CDR3 region has the DNA TGCGCCAGCAGCCAACCCCGGACATCCCATGAAGCTTTCTTT.

The rearrangement joins TRBV15 to TRBJ1-5, with D perhaps TRBD1 (5 bases). V was pared by 0 bases and J by 4 bases, with 7 bases between. Germline values: CDR1 LNHNV, CDR2 YYDKDF (reference sequence). The CDR3 length is 14 residues. CDR3 in amino acids: CATSRDQGNQPQHF. The CDR3 bases are TGTGCCACCAGCAGAGATCAGGGAAATCAGCCCCAGCATTTT.

The chain is built from TRBV5-1 and TRBJ2-5; D is undetermined. The CDR3 runs 13 residues. CDR1 is SGHRS, CDR2 YFSETQ, per germline. V was pared by 5 bases and J by 5 bases, with 13 bases between. The CDR3 sequence: CASREPGVETQYF. DNA for the CDR3: TGCGCCAGCAGAGAGCCCGGAGTTGAGACCCAGTACTTC.

The chain is built from TRBV2 and TRBJ2-3, with D maybe TRBD1 (6 bases). This CDR3 region has 13 residues. CDR1 SNHLY and CDR2 FYNNEI come from the germline V gene. The V end was cut by 5 bases, the J end by 6 bases, with 12 bases between. The CDR3 sequence: CASSRQGYDTQYF. The DNA for the CDR3 is TGTGCCAGCAGTAGGCAGGGGTATGATACGCAGTATTTT.

This chain uses TRBV6-6 with TRBJ2-7; D gene unclear. Trimming took 6 bases from V and 3 from J, leaving 15 bases between them. This CDR3 spans 14 amino acids. From germline, CDR1 is MNHNY and CDR2 SVGAGI (reference sequence). CDR3 protein: CASRPAGSIYEQYF. The CDR3 region has the DNA TGTGCCAGCAGGCCCGCCGGTAGTATCTACGAGCAGTACTTC.

This chain joins TRBV9 and TRBJ2-2; D might be TRBD2 (6 bases). Germline lookup yields CDR1 SGDLS and CDR2 YYNGEE. The CDR3 is 16 amino acids. With 4 bases removed from V and 6 bases from J, the gap between germline ends came to 19 bases. This chain's CDR3 is CASSPLQEGTAGELFF. CDR3 coding DNA: TGTGCCAGCAGCCCCCTCCAGGAGGGGACCGCCGGGGAGCTGTTTTTT.

The chain employs TRBV7-3 and TRBJ2-1; tentative D call: TRBD2 (7 bases). This CDR3 region has 19 residues. With 4 bases removed from V and 0 bases from J, the gap between germline ends came to 22 bases. CDR1 and CDR2 (germline): SGHTA, FQGTGA. CDR3 DNA: TGTGCCAGCAGCTCCAGCCCCGGCGGGGGCAAATTCTCCTACAATGAGCAGTTCTTC. Protein sequence: CASSSSPGGGKFSYNEQFF.

The chain is built from TRBV21-1 and TRBJ1-2; the table calls TRBD1, which could not be checked here. TRBV21-1 is a pseudogene locus. This CDR3 has 17 amino acids. DNA of the CDR3: TGTGCCAGCAGCAAAGCCCTAGGGACATACTCTAACTATGGCTACACCTTC. It is translated as CASSKALGTYSNYGYTF.

The chain employs TRBV7-3 and TRBJ2-1, with a possible D match to TRBD2 (5 bases). This CDR3 has 15 amino acids. From germline, CDR1 is SGHTA and CDR2 FQGTGA. With 5 bases removed from V and 3 bases from J, the gap between germline ends came to 14 bases. CDR3 amino acids: CASSRTGSRYNEQFF. The CDR3 DNA reads as TGTGCCAGCAGCCGTACGGGGTCTCGCTACAATGAGCAGTTCTTC.

The chain has TRBV15 and TRBJ1-4, with 11 bases lining up with TRBD1. Trimming took 0 bases from V and 7 from J; bases not matched to a gene: 4. Germline CDR1 reads LNHNV; CDR2 reads YYDKDF (reference sequence). CDR3 length: 16 residues. CDR3 coding DNA: TGTGCCACCAGCAGAGATAGAGGGACAGGGGGTGAAAAACTGTTTTTT. Translation: CATSRDRGTGGEKLFF.

This rearrangement joins TRBV9 to TRBJ2-1; D is undetermined. Trimming took 0 bases from V and 4 from J, leaving 14 bases between them. Germline V gene data show CDR1 as SGDLS and CDR2 as YYNGEE. There are 16 residues in the CDR3. CDR3 nucleotides: TGTGCCAGCAGCGTAGGTACAGTCAATTTATACAATGAGCAGTTCTTC. Its protein is CASSVGTVNLYNEQFF.

Details on this clone: The sample carries other DNA sequences with the same CDR3. The chain recombines TRBV6-1 with TRBJ1-1, with TRBD1 identical over 8 bases. Per the germline V gene, CDR1 is MNHNS and CDR2 is SASEGT. The CDR3 spans 13 residues. V lost 6 bases, J lost 4 bases, and 4 bases stayed unmatched. This CDR3 is CASSADRGTEAFF. In nucleotides, the CDR3 is TGTGCCAGCAGCGCAGACAGGGGCACTGAAGCTTTCTTT.

This rearrangement joins TRBV28 to TRBJ2-2, with D perhaps TRBD2 (7 bases). The CDR3 has 17 amino acids. V was cut by 7 bases and J by 7 bases, with 25 bases left in between. In germline, CDR1 is MDHEN, CDR2 SYDVKM. Written as DNA, the CDR3 is TGTGCCAGCAAATCGGGGGGCTCAGGGGAAGGAGTCGGGGAGCTGTTTTTT. Encoded protein: CASKSGGSGEGVGELFF.

The chain uses TRBV2 and TRBJ1-4, with D possibly matching TRBD1 (6 bases). The germline CDR1 and CDR2 sequences are SNHLY and FYNNEI. Deletions cut 9 bases from V and 4 bases from J, with 15 bases between. There are 14 residues in the CDR3. The CDR3 loop is CASASGGRNEKLFF. CDR3 nucleotide sequence: TGTGCCAGTGCTTCGGGGGGCCGTAATGAAAAACTGTTTTTT.

The chain employs TRBV13 and TRBJ2-1; 8 nucleotides align to TRBD2. CDR3 length: 15 residues. V was clipped by 1 base and J by 2 bases; unmatched bases: 1. CDR1 is PRHDT, CDR2 FYEKMQ, per germline (reference sequence). The CDR3 DNA reads TGTGCCAGCAGCTTAGCGGGAGGGACCTACAATGAGCAGTTCTTC. Its translation: CASSLAGGTYNEQFF.

The V gene is TRBV30, the J gene TRBJ2-2; D is undetermined. Germline CDR1 and CDR2: GTSNPN and SVGIG (reference sequence). CDR3 length: 12 amino acids. Trimming left V 3 bases short and J 3 bases short, with 5 bases between. The CDR3 sequence: CAWSTYTGELFF. The CDR3 DNA sequence: TGTGCCTGGAGCACTTACACCGGGGAGCTGTTTTTT.